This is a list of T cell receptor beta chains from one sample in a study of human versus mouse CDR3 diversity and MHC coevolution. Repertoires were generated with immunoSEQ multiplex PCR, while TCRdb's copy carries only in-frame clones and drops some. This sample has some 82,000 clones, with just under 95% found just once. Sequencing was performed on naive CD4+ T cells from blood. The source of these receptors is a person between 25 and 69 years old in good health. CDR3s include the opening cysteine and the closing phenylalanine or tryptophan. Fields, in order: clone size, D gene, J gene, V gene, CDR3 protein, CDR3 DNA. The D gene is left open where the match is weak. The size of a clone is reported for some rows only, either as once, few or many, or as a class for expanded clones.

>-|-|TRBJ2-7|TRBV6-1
CASSDRWGESAMKYF
TGTGCCAGCAGTGACCGGTGGGGAGAATCCGCGATGAAGTACTTC
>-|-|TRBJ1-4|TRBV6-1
CASSDIQGGTNEKLFF
TGTGCCAGCAGTGATATACAGGGCGGCACTAATGAAAAACTGTTTTTT
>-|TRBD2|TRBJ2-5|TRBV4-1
CASSQATSGRAGETQYF
TGCGCCAGCAGCCAAGCGACTAGCGGGAGGGCCGGAGAGACCCAGTACTTC
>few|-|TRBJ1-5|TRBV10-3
CAISERARTDILGNQPQHF
TGTGCCATCAGTGAGCGAGCCCGGACAGATATCCTGGGCAATCAGCCCCAGCATTTT
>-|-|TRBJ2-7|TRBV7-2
CASSFGTDRFGEQYF
TGTGCCAGCAGCTTCGGGACGGACAGATTCGGCGAGCAGTACTTC
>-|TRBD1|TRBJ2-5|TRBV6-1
CASSEVQGVFQTQYF
TGTGCCAGCAGTGAGGTCCAGGGGGTCTTTCAGACCCAGTACTTC
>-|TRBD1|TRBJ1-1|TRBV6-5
CASSYWGTGNTEAFF
TGTGCCAGCAGTTATTGGGGGACAGGGAACACTGAAGCTTTCTTT
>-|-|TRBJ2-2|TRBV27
CASSLSFPAPGTGELFF
TGTGCCAGCAGTTTATCCTTTCCGGCCCCGGGCACCGGGGAGCTGTTTTTT
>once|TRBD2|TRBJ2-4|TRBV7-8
CASSLISGSRKNIQYF
TGTGCCAGCAGCTTAATTAGCGGGAGCCGCAAAAACATTCAGTACTTC
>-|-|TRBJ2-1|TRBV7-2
CASSLNGGALSNEQFF
TGTGCCAGCAGCTTAAATGGCGGGGCCCTCTCGAATGAGCAGTTCTTC
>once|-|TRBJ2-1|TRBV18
CASSPPYGGHNEQFF
TGTGCCAGCTCACCACCGTACGGCGGCCACAATGAGCAGTTCTTC
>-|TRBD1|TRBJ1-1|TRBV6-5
CASSNRQGIPEAFF
TGTGCCAGCAGTAATCGACAGGGGATACCTGAAGCTTTCTTT
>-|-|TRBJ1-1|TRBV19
CASSKRGSPPAEAFF
TGTGCCAGTAGTAAACGGGGGTCCCCCCCCGCTGAAGCTTTCTTT
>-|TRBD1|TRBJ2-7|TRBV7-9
CASSPYRGTGSYEQYF
TGTGCCAGCAGCCCCTATAGGGGGACAGGGAGCTACGAGCAGTACTTC
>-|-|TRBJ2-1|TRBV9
CASSLRTALYNEQFF
TGTGCCAGCAGCTTACGGACAGCCCTTTACAATGAGCAGTTCTTC
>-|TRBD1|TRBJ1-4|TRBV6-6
CASSTSGTGAEKLFF
TGTGCCAGCAGTACTTCCGGGACAGGGGCTGAAAAACTGTTTTTT
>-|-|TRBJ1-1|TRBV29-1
CSVSRNTEAFF
TGCAGCGTGAGTAGGAACACTGAAGCTTTCTTT
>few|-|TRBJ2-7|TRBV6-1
CASSEYEQYF
TGTGCCAGCAGTGAGTACGAGCAGTACTTC
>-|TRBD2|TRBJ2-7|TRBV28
CASSPWASGGYEQYF
TGTGCCAGCAGCCCCTGGGCTAGCGGGGGGTACGAGCAGTACTTC
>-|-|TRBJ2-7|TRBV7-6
CASSLAGTGRTEQYF
TGTGCCAGCAGCTTAGCGGGGACGGGGAGGACCGAGCAGTACTTC
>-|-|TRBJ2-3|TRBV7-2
CASSLAGGTDTQYF
TGTGCCAGCAGCTTAGCGGGAGGTACAGATACGCAGTATTTT
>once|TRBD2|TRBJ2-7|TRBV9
CASSVGAVAGGRDGEQYF
TGTGCCAGCAGCGTAGGGGCAGTAGCGGGAGGCCGTGATGGCGAGCAGTACTTC
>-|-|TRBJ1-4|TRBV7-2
CASSPGQYNEKLFF
TGTGCCAGCAGCCCAGGACAGTATAATGAAAAACTGTTTTTT
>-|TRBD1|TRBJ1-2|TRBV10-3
CAISELKPGQAGGYTF
TGTGCCATCAGTGAGTTGAAACCGGGACAGGCGGGAGGCTACACCTTC
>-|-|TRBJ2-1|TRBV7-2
CASSLLGRVEQFF
TGTGCCAGCAGCCTTCTAGGTCGGGTTGAGCAGTTCTTC
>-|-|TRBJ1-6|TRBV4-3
CASELRAGNNSPLHF
TGCGCCAGCGAGCTAAGGGCGGGAAATAATTCACCCCTCCACTTT
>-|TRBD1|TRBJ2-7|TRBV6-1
CASSEIWDRRTYEQYF
TGTGCCAGCAGTGAAATATGGGACAGGAGAACCTACGAGCAGTACTTC
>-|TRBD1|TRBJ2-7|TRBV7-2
CASSRGTGPYEQYF
TGTGCCAGCAGCAGGGGGACAGGGCCCTACGAGCAGTACTTC
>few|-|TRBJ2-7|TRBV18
CASSPPGGTSYEQYF
TGTGCCAGCTCACCACCCGGCGGGACCTCCTACGAGCAGTACTTC
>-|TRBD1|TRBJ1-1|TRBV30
CAWRDRGRTEAFF
TGTGCCTGGAGGGACAGGGGGCGCACTGAAGCTTTCTTT
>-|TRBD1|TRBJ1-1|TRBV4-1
CASSQAGTGSPEAFF
TGCGCCAGCAGCCAAGCGGGGACAGGGAGCCCTGAAGCTTTCTTT
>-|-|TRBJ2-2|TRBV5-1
CASRGRTNTGELFF
TGCGCCAGCAGGGGCAGAACGAACACCGGGGAGCTGTTTTTT
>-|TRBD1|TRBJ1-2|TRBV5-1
CASSLGQGGYGYTF
TGCGCCAGCAGCTTGGGACAGGGAGGCTATGGCTACACCTTC
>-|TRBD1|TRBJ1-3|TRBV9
CASSAPTGTGGSGNTIYF
TGTGCCAGCAGCGCCCCGACCGGGACAGGGGGCTCTGGAAACACCATATATTTT
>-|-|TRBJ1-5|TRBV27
CASSSQTDQPQHF
TGTGCCAGCAGTTCCCAAACTGATCAGCCCCAGCATTTT